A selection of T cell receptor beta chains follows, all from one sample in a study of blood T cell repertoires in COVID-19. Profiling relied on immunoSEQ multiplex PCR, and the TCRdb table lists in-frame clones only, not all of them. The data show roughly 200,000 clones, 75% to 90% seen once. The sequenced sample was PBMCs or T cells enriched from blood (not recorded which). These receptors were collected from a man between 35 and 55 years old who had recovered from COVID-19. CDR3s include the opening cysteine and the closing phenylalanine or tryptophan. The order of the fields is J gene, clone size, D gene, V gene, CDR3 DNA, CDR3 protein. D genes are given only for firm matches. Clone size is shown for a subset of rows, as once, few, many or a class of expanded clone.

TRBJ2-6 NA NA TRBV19 TGTGCCAGTAGACAGGGTAGTGGCTCTGGGGCCAACGTCCTGACTTTC CASRQGSGSGANVLTF
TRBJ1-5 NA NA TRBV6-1 TGTGCCAGCAGTGAAGGGGGGGCCCAGCATTTT CASSEGGAQHF
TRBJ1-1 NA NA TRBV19 TGTGCCAGTAGGGTACAGGGAATGAACACTGAAGCTTTCTTT CASRVQGMNTEAFF
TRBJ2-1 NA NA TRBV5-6 TGTGCCAGCAGCTTCGGAAGTGGAGGCAATGAGCAGTTCTTC CASSFGSGGNEQFF
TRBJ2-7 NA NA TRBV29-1 TGCAGCGTCAACCGGGCCGGAGGACCGGGGGAGCAGTACTTC CSVNRAGGPGEQYF
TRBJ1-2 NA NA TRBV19 TGTGCCAGCTCGAGGGCACCCGCTAACTATGGCTACACCTTC CASSRAPANYGYTF
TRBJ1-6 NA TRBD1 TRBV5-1 TGCGCCAGCAGCCCTACATCTCCGGGACAGGGGAATTCACCCCTCCACTTT CASSPTSPGQGNSPLHF
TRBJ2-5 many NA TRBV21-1 TGTGCCAGCAGTTATGTGACTAGCGGAGACCAAGAGACCCAGTACTTC CASSYVTSGDQETQYF
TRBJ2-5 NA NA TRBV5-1 TGCGCCAGCAGCTTGGACAGTGGTTACCAAGAGACCCAGTACTTC CASSLDSGYQETQYF
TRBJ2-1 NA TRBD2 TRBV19 TGTGCCAGTAGTAGTCTAGCGGGGCCTTACAATGAGCAGTTCTTC CASSSLAGPYNEQFF
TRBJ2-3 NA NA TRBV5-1 TGCGCCAGCAGCTTGCAGTGGCCTAGCAGAGCCACAGATACGCAGTATTTT CASSLQWPSRATDTQYF
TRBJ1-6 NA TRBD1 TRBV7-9 TGTGCCAGCAGCTTGCCCACAGGGGGTAATTCACCCCTCCACTTT CASSLPTGGNSPLHF
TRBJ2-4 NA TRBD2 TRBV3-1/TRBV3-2 TGTGCCAGCAGCCCTCTCCCGGGGGAGCGGGGGTACCGACTAGCCAAAAACATTCAGTACTTC CASSPLPGERGYRLAKNIQYF
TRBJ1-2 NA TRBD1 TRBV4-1 TGCGCCAGCAGCCTACAACAGGGGGACAACTATGGCTACACCTTC CASSLQQGDNYGYTF
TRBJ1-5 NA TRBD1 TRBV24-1 TGTGCCACCTCGGAAGGACAGGGATCACGGAGCAATCAGCCCCAGCATTTT CATSEGQGSRSNQPQHF
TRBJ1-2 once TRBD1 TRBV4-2 TGTGCCAGCAGCCAGAGAGCACAGGGGGTAGGGGGCTACACCTTC CASSQRAQGVGGYTF
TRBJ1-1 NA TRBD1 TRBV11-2 TGTGCCAGCAGCCGGACAGGGCACCGGAACACTGAAGCTTTCTTT CASSRTGHRNTEAFF
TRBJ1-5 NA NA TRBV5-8 TGTGCCAGCAACAATAGAGGGGGTTATAGCAATCAGCCCCAGCATTTT CASNNRGGYSNQPQHF
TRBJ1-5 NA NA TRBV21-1 TGTGCCAGCACCCCCAGGGGGGAGTGCAATCAGCCCCAGCATTTT CASTPRGECNQPQHF
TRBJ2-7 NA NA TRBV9 TGTGCCAGCAGCGTCGGTGGGGGCACCTACGAGCAGTACTTC CASSVGGGTYEQYF
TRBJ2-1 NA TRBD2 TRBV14 TGTGCCAGCAGAAAAAATACCGGGACTAGCGAGTTTGGTGAGCAGTTCTTC CASRKNTGTSEFGEQFF
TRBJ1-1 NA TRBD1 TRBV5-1 TGCGCCAGCAGCTTGACGGGACAGGGGGCGGTAGCTTTCTTT CASSLTGQGAVAFF
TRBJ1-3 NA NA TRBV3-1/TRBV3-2 TGTGCCAGCAGCCAAGACTCGGGAGGTGGTCGGAACACCATATATTTT CASSQDSGGGRNTIYF
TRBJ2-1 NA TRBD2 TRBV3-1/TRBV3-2 TGTGCCAGCAGCCAAAGGACTAGCGGGAGTCTATTTGGGTCCTACAATGAGCAGTTCTTC CASSQRTSGSLFGSYNEQFF
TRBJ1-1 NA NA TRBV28 TGTGCCAGCACCGGGGGGGCAAGGAACACTGAAGCTTTCTTT CASTGGARNTEAFF
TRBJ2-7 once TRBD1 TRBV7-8 TGTGCCAGCAGCTTTTTACAGGGGGCGGACACCTACGAGCAGTACTTC CASSFLQGADTYEQYF
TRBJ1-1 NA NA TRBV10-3 TGTGCCATCAGTGAAGGCCAGGGAGGATGGAACACTGAAGCTTTCTTT CAISEGQGGWNTEAFF
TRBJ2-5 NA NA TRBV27 TGTGCCAGCAGTTTAGGGCAGGTCAAGCAAGAGACCCAGTACTTC CASSLGQVKQETQYF
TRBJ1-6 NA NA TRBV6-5 TGTGCCAGCAGCACAGATTATAATTCACCCCTCCACTTT CASSTDYNSPLHF
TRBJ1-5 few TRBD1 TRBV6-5 TGTGCCAGCAGGGGGACAGTTCAAAATCAGCCCCAGCATTTT CASRGTVQNQPQHF
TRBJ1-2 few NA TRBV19 TGTGCCAGTAGTATAGTCGCGGGGGCGGCTGGCTACACCTTC CASSIVAGAAGYTF
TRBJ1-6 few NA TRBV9 TGTGCCAGCAGCGCGATGGTCGGTAATTCACCCCTCCACTTT CASSAMVGNSPLHF
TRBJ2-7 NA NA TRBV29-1 TGCAGCGTTGAAGATCTTTCCGGAACGGAGGCCTACGAGCAGTACTTC CSVEDLSGTEAYEQYF
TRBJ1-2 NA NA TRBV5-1 TGCGCCAGCAGCTTGCCCGGGTATGGCTACACCTTC CASSLPGYGYTF
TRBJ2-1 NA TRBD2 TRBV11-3 TGTGCCAGCAGCTTAGGTTTGCGGGGAGGGTGGAAGGAGCAGTTCTTC CASSLGLRGGWKEQFF
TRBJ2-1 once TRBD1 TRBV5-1 TGCGCCAGCGGGTATTATCCGGGACAGGGACGCGGGGAGCAGTTCTTC CASGYYPGQGRGEQFF
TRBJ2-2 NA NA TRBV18 TGTGCCAGCCTGACGGAGTTGGCCGGGGAGCTGTTTTTT CASLTELAGELFF
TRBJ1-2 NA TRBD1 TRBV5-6 TGTGCCAGCAGCAAGAAGGACAGGGACTATGGCTACACCTTC CASSKKDRDYGYTF
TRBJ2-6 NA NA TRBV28 TGTGCCAGCCTACGATCTGGGGCCAACGTCCTGACTTTC CASLRSGANVLTF
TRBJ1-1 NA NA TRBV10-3 TGTGCCGTTAGCGCAAACCTGGGGACTGAAGCTTTCTTT CAVSANLGTEAFF
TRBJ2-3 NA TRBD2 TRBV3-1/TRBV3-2 TGTGCCAGCAGCCCCGGGAGCGGGGGGGGTTTAGGGCAGTATTTT CASSPGSGGGLGQYF
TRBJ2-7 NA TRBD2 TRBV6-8 TGTGCCAGCAGAAGCGGGACGGTTGAGCTAACGATAACCTACGAGCAGTACTTC CASRSGTVELTITYEQYF
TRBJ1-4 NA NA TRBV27 TGTGCCAGCAGTCAGGGACTCGGACGAAGCACTAATGAAAAACTGTTTTTT CASSQGLGRSTNEKLFF
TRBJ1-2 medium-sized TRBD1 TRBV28 TGTGCCAGCAGTGCCGGGACAGGGGATGGCTACACCTTC CASSAGTGDGYTF
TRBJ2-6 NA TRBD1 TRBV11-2 TGTGCCAGCAGCCCCCGGACAGGTGTCTCTGGGGCCAACGTCCTGACTTTC CASSPRTGVSGANVLTF
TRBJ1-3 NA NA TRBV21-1 TGTGCCAGCAGCGAGGGGCCGCCGCAGGGGGCGCCTGGAAACACCATATATTTT CASSEGPPQGAPGNTIYF
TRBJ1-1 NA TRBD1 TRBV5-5 TGTGCCAGCAGCTTGGGGACAGGGGGCAGGACTGAAGCTTTCTTT CASSLGTGGRTEAFF
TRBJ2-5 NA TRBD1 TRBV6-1 TGTGCCAGCAGTGAAAGGACAGGGTCGGAGACCCAGTACTTC CASSERTGSETQYF
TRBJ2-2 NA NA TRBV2 TGTGCCAGCAGCGGTCCTCCGAACACCGGGGAGCTGTTTTTT CASSGPPNTGELFF
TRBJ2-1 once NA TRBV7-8 TGTGCCAGCAGCTGGCAGGGGCGGGCCCGCTACAATGAGCAGTTCTTC CASSWQGRARYNEQFF
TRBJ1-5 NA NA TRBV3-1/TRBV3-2 TGTGCCAGCAGCCCCGTGGCAGGGAGCAATCAGCCCCAGCATTTT CASSPVAGSNQPQHF
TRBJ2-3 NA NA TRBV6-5 TGTGCCAGCAAAACGGGAGTTGTAAACACAGATACGCAGTATTTT CASKTGVVNTDTQYF
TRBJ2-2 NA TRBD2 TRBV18 TGTGCCAGCTCACCACAGGGGACTATGAACACCGGGGAGCTGTTTTTT CASSPQGTMNTGELFF
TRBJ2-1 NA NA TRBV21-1 TGTGCCAGCTCGGAGGGCGAGTCCTACAATGAGCAGTTCTTC CASSEGESYNEQFF